The 10 T cell receptor beta chains below come from one sample, sequenced in a study of T cell repertoires in cytomegalovirus infection. MiXCR was run by TCRdb on the reads, yielding one entry per CDR3 protein. Among some 270,000 distinct CDR3 sequences listed, approximately 17% were seen once. Sequenced input: CD8+ T cells from PBMCs. The receptors derive from a human donor in good health (CMV status not recorded). Some clones in this sample may be carry-over from other donors' samples.

Only a few counts were recorded for this clonotype. DNA of the CDR3: TGCAGCGTTGATGAGACTAGCGAGGGGAATGAGCAGTTCTTC. Amino acids: CSVDETSEGNEQFF. This sequence joins TRBV29-1 and TRBJ2-1; 8 nucleotides align to TRBD2. From germline, CDR1 is SQVTM and CDR2 ANQGSEA. V was clipped by 3 bases and J by 7 bases; unmatched bases: 8. CDR3 length: 14 residues.

This clonotype was observed a handful of times. The V gene is TRBV19, the J gene TRBJ2-1; TRBD2 might be the D (5 bases). The length of the CDR3 is 16 residues. Trimming left V 1 base short and J 1 base short, with 11 bases between. CDR1 is LNHDA and CDR2 is SQIVND in the germline V gene (reference sequence). CDR3 amino acids: CASSIGELGSYNEQFF. For the CDR3, the DNA is TGTGCCAGTAGTATAGGGGAGCTTGGTTCCTACAATGAGCAGTTCTTC.

In its sample, this clonotype was seen many times. The chain employs TRBV7-2 and TRBJ2-7; 9 bases line up with TRBD1. The J segment lost 3 bases and the V segment lost 6 bases, leaving 6 bases of the junction unmatched. Germline CDR1 is SGHTA and CDR2 is FQGNSA. The CDR3 is 14 amino acids. The CDR3 DNA follows: TGTGCCAGCAGTAGTGGGACAGGGTACTACGAGCAGTACTTC. It encodes CASSSGTGYYEQYF.

Worth noting for this clonotype: This could be a read error, since a much larger clone is one nucleotide away. The rearrangement uses TRBV5-3 and TRBJ1-2, with a weak D call TRBD1 (6 bases). Being an ORF, TRBV5-3 has a function that is uncertain. CDR3 length: 14 residues. The CDR3 region has the DNA TGTGTCAGCAGCTTGGATGGGGGGCACTATGGCTACACCTTC. Encoded protein: CVSSLDGGHYGYTF.

This clonotype was recorded many times. The chain couples TRBV19 to TRBJ1-1, with no clear D. V gave up 5 bases and J gave up 0 bases, with 7 bases separating them. Germline V gene lookup returns CDR1 LNHDA and CDR2 SQIVND (reference sequence). The CDR3 extends over 13 amino acids. This CDR3 is CASSYHLNTEAFF. The CDR3 bases are TGTGCCAGTAGTTATCATTTGAACACTGAAGCTTTCTTT.

This clonotype was seen many times. V gene TRBV7-9 combines with J gene TRBJ2-3; possibly TRBD2 for D (5 bases). This CDR3 contains 14 residues. Germline V CDR1 and CDR2: SEHNR, FQNEAQ (reference sequence). V lost 7 bases to trimming and J lost 4 bases, with 15 bases between them. CDR3 DNA: TGTGCCAGCATGGGGTTACTAGATCCAGATACGCAGTATTTT. As protein: CASMGLLDPDTQYF.

Concerning this clonotype: With a much larger clone just one base away, this may be a read error. V and J are TRBV7-2 and TRBJ1-1; 7 bases are shared with TRBD1. CDR1 and CDR2 (germline): SGHTA, FQGNSA. There are 12 residues in the CDR3. The CDR3 region has the DNA TGTGCCACCTGGACAGGCGGGGGTGAAGCTATCTTT. Its protein product is CATWTGGGEAIF.

This sequence joins TRBV14 and TRBJ2-7; 10 nucleotides match TRBD2. Trimming at V came to 4 bases and at J to 0 bases, leaving 6 bases not matched to a gene. Germline CDR1 SGHDN, CDR2 FVKESK. The CDR3 has 16 amino acids. The CDR3 is CASSLRTSGTSYEQYF. DNA of the CDR3: TGTGCCAGCAGCCTAAGGACTAGCGGTACCTCCTACGAGCAGTACTTC.

This clonotype has a handful of counts. This rearrangement joins TRBV20-1 to TRBJ2-1; TRBD2 aligns across 7 bases. Germline V gene lookup returns CDR1 DFQATT and CDR2 SNEGSKA (reference sequence). The CDR3 length is 15 residues. Trimming at V came to 0 bases and at J to 3 bases, leaving 5 bases not matched to a gene. The CDR3 loop is CSARDFRGDYNEQFF. The CDR3 DNA reads TGCAGTGCTAGAGATTTTCGGGGGGACTACAATGAGCAGTTCTTC.

This clonotype was recorded a few times. The rearrangement joins TRBV7-9 to TRBJ1-1; D possibly corresponds to TRBD1 (5 bases). Trimming left V 5 bases short and J 11 bases short, with 15 bases between. The CDR3 contains 12 residues. Germline V gene data show CDR1 as SEHNR and CDR2 as FQNEAQ (reference sequence). This CDR3 is CASSLTVVKAFF. CDR3 nucleotide sequence: TGTGCCAGCAGCCTGACAGTTGTGAAGGCTTTCTTT.